The source of this T cell receptor (beta chain) is a study of blood T cell repertoires in COVID-19. Study context: Sites in the United States, Italy and Spain provided acute and convalescent COVID-19 samples.

This CDR3 is built from 14 residues. Germline V gene sequence: CDR1 GTSNPN, CDR2 SVGIG (reference sequence). The trim removed 4 bases at V and 5 bases at J, leaving 8 bases unmatched. Enrollees, about 18 to 89 years old, lived in roughly 24 US areas. Cohorts were based on clinical histories the participants reported. Per the original methods: Amplification of reference gene primers provided the estimated nucleated cell counts. Method: immunoSEQ multiplex PCR; TCRdb's copy keeps in-frame clones and lacks some. Clone size and the V and J calls come from that table; the DNA yielded D and trimming. The sample has about 270,000 clones; approximately 90% are singletons.

The rearrangement uses TRBV30 and TRBJ1-2; 9 bases agree with TRBD1. Material for sequencing was PBMCs or T cells enriched from blood (not recorded which). The sequence came from a man between 35 and 55 years old who had been exposed to COVID-19. The CDR3 spells CAWMPGDRVYGYTF. The CDR3, as DNA: TGTGCCTGGATGCCCGGGGACAGGGTATATGGCTACACCTTC.